This entry lists 20 T cell receptor beta chains sequenced from one sample in a study of HIV-infected patients and healthy controls. All unsorted peripheral T cells were captured because whole blood was used without fractionation. cDNA was made from about 500 ng RNA using alpha and beta constant primers. Using multiplexing indices, alpha and beta chain libraries were generated apart by chain-specific third strand synthesis. TCRdb reprocessed the 5' RACE reads with MiXCR, giving one entry per CDR3 protein. The repertoire holds around 8,200 distinct CDR3 sequences, with about a tenth as singletons. Source: blood, taken before antiretroviral therapy. Every receptor here comes from an adult with HIV infection.

The rearrangement uses TRBV19 and TRBJ2-3; D remains ambiguous. V lost 3 bases and J 0 bases, leaving 10 bases between the germline ends. This CDR3 has 15 amino acids. CDR1 and CDR2 from the germline V gene are LNHDA and SQIVND (reference sequence). The CDR3 DNA follows: TGTGCCAGTAGTATGACCGCGACAAGCACAGATACGCAGTATTTT. This codes for CASSMTATSTDTQYF.

This clonotype was seen repeatedly, ten times or more. The chain links TRBV6-2 or TRBV6-3 to TRBJ1-1; TRBD1 is a possible D gene (5 bases). This CDR3 is 13 amino acids long. Germline CDR1 MNHEY, CDR2 SVGEGT. The ends were cut back, 1 base at V and 11 bases at J, with 14 bases in the middle. The CDR3: CASSYWAGLEAFF. CDR3 sequence (DNA): TGTGCCAGCAGTTACTGGGCAGGGCTGGAGGCTTTCTTT.

This chain connects TRBV3-1 to TRBJ1-1; tentative D call: TRBD1 (5 bases). With 3 bases removed from V and 11 bases from J, the gap between germline ends came to 13 bases. Per germline, CDR1 LGHDT and CDR2 YNNKEL (reference sequence). The length of the CDR3 is 12 residues. CDR3 loop: CASSQPGTHAFF. The CDR3 DNA reads as TGTGCCAGCAGCCAGCCAGGGACGCACGCTTTCTTT.

This clonotype is termed medium-sized. This rearrangement joins TRBV20-1 to TRBJ2-1; TRBD2 might be the D (5 bases). Deletions cut 0 bases from V and 3 bases from J, with 12 bases between. The CDR3 loop spans 15 amino acids. From germline, CDR1 is DFQATT and CDR2 SNEGSKA (reference sequence). The CDR3 DNA reads TGCAGTGCTAGAGATTCCCGGGAAGTCTACAATGAGCAGTTCTTC. Amino acid sequence: CSARDSREVYNEQFF.

This clonotype was counted ten times or more. The chain uses TRBV7-2 and TRBJ2-5; TRBD2 is a possible D gene (5 bases). Germline CDR1 SGHTA, CDR2 FQGNSA. V was pared by 4 bases and J by 9 bases, with 21 bases between. The CDR3 runs 15 residues. The CDR3 DNA follows: TGTGCCAGCAGCTCCGCCGGGCCTATTAGCGCGGCCCAGTACTTC. It translates to CASSSAGPISAAQYF.

Within the sample, this clonotype is medium-sized (0.01 to 0.1%). This sequence joins TRBV7-9 and TRBJ2-7; D perhaps matches TRBD2 (6 bases). Per germline, CDR1 SEHNR and CDR2 FQNEAQ (reference sequence). The V end lost 0 bases, the J end lost 4 bases, and 13 bases lay between the germline ends. This CDR3 is built from 15 residues. This CDR3 is CASSLAEGVLYEQYF. In nucleotides, the CDR3 is TGTGCCAGCAGCTTAGCGGAGGGCGTATTATACGAGCAGTACTTC.

This clonotype has at least ten counts. The chain carries TRBV7-6 and TRBJ1-6, with D possibly matching TRBD1 (6 bases). Trimming cost V 4 bases and J 6 bases, with 13 bases left between them. Germline V gene sequence: CDR1 SGHVS, CDR2 FNYEAQ. This CDR3 region has 15 residues. The CDR3 DNA follows: TGTGCCAGCAGCTCGGAGGGGGGCGTTAATTCACCCCTCCACTTT. Its translation is CASSSEGGVNSPLHF.

This chain connects TRBV2 to TRBJ1-2; 8 bases align to TRBD1. The length of the CDR3 is 15 residues. Germline V gene data show CDR1 as SNHLY and CDR2 as FYNNEI. The trim removed 8 bases at V and 2 bases at J, leaving 10 bases unmatched. The chain's CDR3 is CASDENWTGNYGYTF. The CDR3 nucleotides are TGTGCCAGCGACGAAAATTGGACAGGGAACTATGGCTACACCTTC.

In its sample, this clonotype was seen a few times. V and J are TRBV29-1 and TRBJ1-2; D gene ambiguous. V was pared by 3 bases and J by 5 bases, with 7 bases between. The CDR3 covers 11 residues. The V gene's germline CDR1 is SQVTM and CDR2 ANQGSEA. In DNA form, the CDR3 reads TGCAGCGTTGACAGCTCTTATGGCTACACCTTC. Its translation: CSVDSSYGYTF.

The chain joins TRBV10-3 to TRBJ2-1, with 9 bases aligning to TRBD2. The CDR3 covers 14 residues. Losses at the gene ends were 3 bases for V and 7 bases for J; bases not matched to a gene: 4. In germline, CDR1 is ENHRY, CDR2 SYGVKD. CDR3 sequence (DNA): TGTGCCATCAGTGACGGCGGGGGGGCAAATGAGCAGTTCTTC. It yields the protein CAISDGGGANEQFF.

The chain links TRBV7-6 to TRBJ1-1, with D hard to call. CDR1 is SGHVS and CDR2 is FNYEAQ in the germline V gene. The CDR3 sequence is 16 residues long. V lost 1 base and J 7 bases, leaving 19 bases between the germline ends. As DNA, the CDR3 is TGTGCCAGCAGCTTAGGGAGAGAGCAAGGGAAGTATGAAGCTTTCTTT. Its protein product is CASSLGREQGKYEAFF.

Ten or more counts support this clonotype. The chain employs TRBV19 and TRBJ2-5; D is uncertain. Germline CDR1 and CDR2: LNHDA and SQIVND (reference sequence). Trimming pared 7 bases from V and 1 base from J, leaving 16 bases between. CDR3 length: 15 amino acids. CDR3 protein: CASKEVGGGQETQYF. Here the CDR3 DNA reads TGTGCCAGTAAAGAGGTCGGTGGCGGCCAAGAGACCCAGTACTTC. The entire variable domain, with the rest obtained from reference TRBV19 and TRBJ2-5, is as follows: DGGITQSPKYLFRKEGQNVTLSCEQNLNHDAMYWYRQDPGQGLRLIYYSQIVNDFQKGDIAEGYSVSREKKESFPLTVTSAQKNPTAFYLCASKEVGGGQETQYFGPGTRLLVL.

In its sample, this clonotype was seen many times. The gene calls are TRBV11-2 and TRBJ2-3, with D perhaps matching TRBD1 (5 bases). The CDR3 contains 11 residues. Germline V gene data show CDR1 as SGHAT and CDR2 as FQNNGV. Trimming shortened V by 5 bases and J by 7 bases, and 7 bases separated the two germline ends. The CDR3 nucleotides are TGTGCCAGCAGCCCAGGGAATACGCAGTATTTT. It encodes CASSPGNTQYF.

This clonotype has a count of ten or more. The chain combines TRBV4-1 with TRBJ2-7; D is unclear. CDR1 is MGHRA and CDR2 is YSYEKL in the germline V gene. Trimming took off 4 bases at V and 7 bases at J, with 11 bases between the two ends. The CDR3 loop spans 12 amino acids. The DNA of the CDR3 is TGCGCCAGCAGCCCCCGCGGTATAGAGCAGTACTTC. It codes for CASSPRGIEQYF.

This clonotype was detected many times. The chain carries TRBV7-2 and TRBJ2-1; tentative D call: TRBD2 (7 bases). V was cut by 5 bases and J by 8 bases, with 19 bases left in between. The CDR3 contains 15 residues. Germline V CDR1 and CDR2: SGHTA, FQGNSA. CDR3 sequence (DNA): TGTGCCAGCAGCCCCCAAGGGGGGGGGATCCATGAGCAGTTCTTC. Translating gives CASSPQGGGIHEQFF.

In its sample, this clonotype was seen once. The rearrangement links TRBV9 to TRBJ2-5; weak D call: TRBD1 (6 bases). The germline V gene encodes CDR1 SGDLS and CDR2 YYNGEE. V dropped 0 bases and J dropped 2 bases, with 14 bases sitting between them. The CDR3 is 16 amino acids. CDR3 protein: CASSVGQGTKQETQYF. CDR3 nucleotides: TGTGCCAGCAGCGTAGGCCAAGGGACAAAACAAGAGACCCAGTACTTC.

The chain recombines TRBV20-1 with TRBJ2-7; TRBD2 aligns across 7 bases. V was pared by 3 bases and J by 3 bases, with 14 bases of the junction left unmatched. The germline gives CDR1 DFQATT, CDR2 SNEGSKA (reference sequence). The CDR3 covers 16 residues. CDR3 loop: CSASNPLVAGDYEQYF. CDR3 DNA: TGCAGTGCTAGTAACCCCCTGGTAGCGGGCGACTACGAGCAGTACTTC.

This clonotype has ten or more counts. The rearrangement joins TRBV4-3 to TRBJ1-2; no clear D. From germline, CDR1 is LGHNA and CDR2 YSLEER. V lost 5 bases to trimming and J lost 4 bases, with 20 bases between them. This CDR3 is 16 amino acids long. DNA of the CDR3: TGCGCCAGCAGCGTACGGCGAGGGAGGCAAAGCTATGGCTACACCTTC. This codes for CASSVRRGRQSYGYTF.

This rearrangement joins TRBV7-2 to TRBJ1-3; D not resolved. V gave up 1 base and J gave up 0 bases, with 4 bases separating them. The CDR3 runs to 14 residues. The germline gives CDR1 SGHTA, CDR2 FQGNSA. In DNA form, the CDR3 reads TGTGCCAGCAGCTTAGGTCACTCTGGAAACACCATATATTTT. Its translation: CASSLGHSGNTIYF.

This clonotype is medium-sized in the sample. The V call is TRBV29-1, the J call TRBJ2-1; D may correspond to TRBD1 or TRBD2 (5 bases each). The CDR3 covers 14 residues. CDR1 and CDR2 from the germline V gene are SQVTM and ANQGSEA. V dropped 6 bases and J dropped 0 bases, with 12 bases sitting between them. CDR3 in amino acids: CSVPGASSYNEQFF. CDR3 nucleotide sequence: TGCAGCGTACCCGGGGCTAGCTCCTACAATGAGCAGTTCTTC.